Listed below are T cell receptor beta chains from one sample, sequenced in a study of T cells in Graves' hyperthyroidism and ophthalmopathy. Each CDR3 protein is one row after TCRdb ran MiXCR on the multiplex PCR reads. This sample has 660,000 or so distinct CDR3 sequences, with about 20% found just once. The sequenced material came from blood. These receptors all come from a man under 40 with Graves' ophthalmopathy. Each CDR3 is given with its conserved first and last residue. D genes are given only for firm matches. Size is omitted from some rows. Given values are once, few, many or a class for expanded clones.

j_call: TRBJ2-3; v_call: TRBV20-1; clone_size: -; d_call: TRBD1; cdr3_nt: TGCAGTGCTAGAGATGGGAGTTTTACAGGGGGCTTAGATACGCAGTATTTT; cdr3_aa: CSARDGSFTGGLDTQYF
j_call: TRBJ1-3; v_call: TRBV30; clone_size: many; d_call: -; cdr3_nt: TGTGCCTGGAGTCCTGGAAACACCATATATTTT; cdr3_aa: CAWSPGNTIYF
j_call: TRBJ2-4; v_call: TRBV6-1; clone_size: few; d_call: TRBD1; cdr3_nt: TGTGCCAGCAGTGAAGAGGACAGGGCCAAAAACATTCAGTACTTC; cdr3_aa: CASSEEDRAKNIQYF
j_call: TRBJ2-2; v_call: TRBV12-3/TRBV12-4; clone_size: -; d_call: TRBD2; cdr3_nt: TGTGCCAGCAGTTGGGGACTAGCGGAGTACACCGGGGAGCTGTTTTTT; cdr3_aa: CASSWGLAEYTGELFF
j_call: TRBJ1-2; v_call: TRBV5-8; clone_size: many; d_call: -; cdr3_nt: TGTGCCAGCCTATCAGCGGGGGAAGGCTACACCTTC; cdr3_aa: CASLSAGEGYTF
j_call: TRBJ1-1; v_call: TRBV27; clone_size: -; d_call: -; cdr3_nt: TGTGCCAGCAGTTTAGTAAGGACCACTGAAGCTTTCTTT; cdr3_aa: CASSLVRTTEAFF
j_call: TRBJ1-2; v_call: TRBV28; clone_size: few; d_call: TRBD1; cdr3_nt: TGTGCCAGCAGTTTAGGACAGGTCTATGGCTACACCTTC; cdr3_aa: CASSLGQVYGYTF
j_call: TRBJ2-3; v_call: TRBV2; clone_size: -; d_call: -; cdr3_nt: TGTGCCAGCAGTTATTACCCAGATACGCAGTATTTT; cdr3_aa: CASSYYPDTQYF
j_call: TRBJ2-2; v_call: TRBV25-1; clone_size: -; d_call: -; cdr3_nt: TGTGCCAGCAGTGACTGGGGACAAACGAACACCGGGGAGCTGTTTTTT; cdr3_aa: CASSDWGQTNTGELFF
j_call: TRBJ1-5; v_call: TRBV2; clone_size: many; d_call: -; cdr3_nt: TGTGCCAGCAAAGTAAGGGGGAATCAGCCCCAGCATTTT; cdr3_aa: CASKVRGNQPQHF
j_call: TRBJ2-1; v_call: TRBV19; clone_size: -; d_call: -; cdr3_nt: TGTGCCAGTAGTATAGTCTCTCGGGGGCAGGCGACGAAGAATGAGCAGTTCTTC; cdr3_aa: CASSIVSRGQATKNEQFF
j_call: TRBJ2-7; v_call: TRBV20-1; clone_size: many; d_call: TRBD2; cdr3_nt: TGCAGTGCTAGTCGCCTAGCGGGAGGATACTCCTACGAGCAGTACTTC; cdr3_aa: CSASRLAGGYSYEQYF
j_call: TRBJ1-5; v_call: TRBV19; clone_size: -; d_call: -; cdr3_nt: TGTGCCAGTAGTGTCAGGAGGGGAGGGCAGCCCCAGCATTTT; cdr3_aa: CASSVRRGGQPQHF
j_call: TRBJ2-1; v_call: TRBV7-3; clone_size: once; d_call: TRBD2; cdr3_nt: TGTGCCAGCAGCTCTCCGGGACTAGCGGAGGAGCAGTTCTTC; cdr3_aa: CASSSPGLAEEQFF
j_call: TRBJ2-2; v_call: TRBV9; clone_size: few; d_call: TRBD2; cdr3_nt: TGTGCCAGTTCCTCAGTCGGGCTAGCGGGAGTTACCGGGGAGCTGTTTTTT; cdr3_aa: CASSSVGLAGVTGELFF
j_call: TRBJ1-1; v_call: TRBV5-6; clone_size: -; d_call: -; cdr3_nt: TGTGCCAGCAGCTTGGAAAGGTCAGGTGAAGCTTTCTTT; cdr3_aa: CASSLERSGEAFF
j_call: TRBJ2-7; v_call: TRBV9; clone_size: -; d_call: -; cdr3_nt: TGTGCCAGCAGCGGGCGGGATGGCTACGAGCAGTACTTC; cdr3_aa: CASSGRDGYEQYF
j_call: TRBJ1-1; v_call: TRBV11-2; clone_size: many; d_call: TRBD1; cdr3_nt: TGTGCCAGCAGCTTTTCACAGGGGCACTTTGAAGCTTTCTTT; cdr3_aa: CASSFSQGHFEAFF
j_call: TRBJ2-2; v_call: TRBV6-1; clone_size: few; d_call: TRBD2; cdr3_nt: TGTGCCAGCAGAACCGGGACTAGCGGGAACGGGGAGCTGTTTTTT; cdr3_aa: CASRTGTSGNGELFF
j_call: TRBJ2-1; v_call: TRBV19; clone_size: -; d_call: TRBD1; cdr3_nt: TGTGCCAGTACCTTGGGACAGGGAAGCAATGAGCAGTTCTTC; cdr3_aa: CASTLGQGSNEQFF